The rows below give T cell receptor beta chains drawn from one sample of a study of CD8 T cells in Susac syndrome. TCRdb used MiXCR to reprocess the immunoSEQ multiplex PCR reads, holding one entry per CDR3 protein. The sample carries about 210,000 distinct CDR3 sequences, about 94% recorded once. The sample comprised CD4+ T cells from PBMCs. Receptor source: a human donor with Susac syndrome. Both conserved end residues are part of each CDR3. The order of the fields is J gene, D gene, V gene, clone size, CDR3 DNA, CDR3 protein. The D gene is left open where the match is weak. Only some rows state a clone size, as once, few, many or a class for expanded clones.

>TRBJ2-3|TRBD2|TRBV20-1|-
TGCAGTGCTAGCCCCAGCGGGGGGGCAGATACGCAGTATTTT
CSASPSGGADTQYF
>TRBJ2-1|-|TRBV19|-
TGTGCCAGTAGTGTAGCCACAGGGAGCTCCTACAATGAGCAGTTCTTC
CASSVATGSSYNEQFF
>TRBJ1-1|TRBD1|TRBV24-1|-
TGTGCCACCAGTGACTCTAGGACAGGGGGCACTGAAGCTTTCTTT
CATSDSRTGGTEAFF
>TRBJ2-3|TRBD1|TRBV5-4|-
TGTGCCAGCAGCAGGTCCGGGACAGGTTCAGGGACGCAGTATTTT
CASSRSGTGSGTQYF
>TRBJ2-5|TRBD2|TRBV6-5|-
TGTGCCAGCAGTTTTCTAGCGGGGGGGCTTGAGACCCAGTACTTC
CASSFLAGGLETQYF
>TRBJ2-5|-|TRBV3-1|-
TGTGCCAGCAGCCAAGAACGGGGCAGGGGAAGAGAGACCCAGTACTTC
CASSQERGRGRETQYF
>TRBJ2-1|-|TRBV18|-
TGTGCCAGCTCACCAAGCGCCGGGGGCGCGTACAATGAGCAGTTCTTC
CASSPSAGGAYNEQFF
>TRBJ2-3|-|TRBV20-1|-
TGCAGTGCTGTCGGGGTCAGTCACGCAGATACGCAGTATTTT
CSAVGVSHADTQYF
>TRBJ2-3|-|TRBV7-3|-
TGTGCCAGCAGCTTAGGGGCTAGTTCAGATACGCAGTATTTT
CASSLGASSDTQYF
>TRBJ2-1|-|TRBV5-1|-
TGCGCCAGCAGCTCGGGGACATTTCTTTACAATGAGCAGTTCTTC
CASSSGTFLYNEQFF
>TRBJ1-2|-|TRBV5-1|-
TGCGCCAGCAGCTTGGGGGTTCACTATGGCTACACCTTC
CASSLGVHYGYTF
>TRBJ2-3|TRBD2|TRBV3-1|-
TGTGCCAGCAGCCGCGCACTAGCGGGGGGTGGGGATACGCAGTATTTT
CASSRALAGGGDTQYF
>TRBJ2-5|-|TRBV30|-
TGTGCCTGGAGTGTAGCCTTAGAGGAGACCCAGTACTTC
CAWSVALEETQYF
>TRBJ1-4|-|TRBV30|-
TGTGCCTGGGAAAAACAGGGAGATGAAAAACTGTTTTTT
CAWEKQGDEKLFF
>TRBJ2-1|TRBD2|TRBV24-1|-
TGTGCCACCAGTGGGGCTAGCGGGGGGGCAAATGAGCAGTTCTTC
CATSGASGGANEQFF
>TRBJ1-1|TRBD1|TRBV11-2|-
TGTGCCAGCAGCTCCCCTGGACAGGGACAAACTGTTGGAGCTTTCTTT
CASSSPGQGQTVGAFF
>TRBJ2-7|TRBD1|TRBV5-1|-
TGCGCCAGCGGTGATGGGACAGGGGGATCCTACGAGCAGTACTTC
CASGDGTGGSYEQYF
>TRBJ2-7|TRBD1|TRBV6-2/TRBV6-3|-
TGTGCCAGCAGTTACCCAACTTCGAGGACAGGGGGTTACGAGCAGTACTTC
CASSYPTSRTGGYEQYF
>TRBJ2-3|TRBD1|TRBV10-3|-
TGTGCCATCAGAGGACAGGGAACAGATACGCAGTATTTT
CAIRGQGTDTQYF
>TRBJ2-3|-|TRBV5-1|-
TGCGCCAGCAGCTTGGAACATTTTAGCACAGATACGCAGTATTTT
CASSLEHFSTDTQYF
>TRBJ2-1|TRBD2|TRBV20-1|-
TGCAGTGCTAGAGATACTAGCGGACTCAATGAGCAGTTCTTC
CSARDTSGLNEQFF
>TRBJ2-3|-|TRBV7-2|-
TGTGCCAGCAGCGCGGAGGCGGGGACGCAGTATTTT
CASSAEAGTQYF
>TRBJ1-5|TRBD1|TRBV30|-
TGTGCCTGGAGTGTGGGCTGGGGACAGGGAGGGCCGGGACAGCCCCAGCATTTT
CAWSVGWGQGGPGQPQHF
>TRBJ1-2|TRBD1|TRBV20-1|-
TGCAGTGCTAACTGGAGGGGACAGGGGAACTTTGGCTACACCTTC
CSANWRGQGNFGYTF
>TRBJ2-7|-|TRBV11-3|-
TGTGCCAGCAGCTTAGAAGGGGGGACCTCCTACGAGCAGTACTTC
CASSLEGGTSYEQYF
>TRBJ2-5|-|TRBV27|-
TGTGCCAGCAGTTTACGGGGTGAGGGGGGGGGCAAAGAGACCCAGTACTTC
CASSLRGEGGGKETQYF
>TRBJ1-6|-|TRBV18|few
TGTGCCAGCTCACCGTCAGGGGATAATTCACCCCTCCACTTT
CASSPSGDNSPLHF